Sequencing of this T cell receptor beta chain was carried out in a study of blood T cell repertoires in COVID-19. The overall study: Acute and convalescent COVID-19 specimens originated in the United States, Italy and Spain. Sample material is recorded as cDNA or gDNA derived from T cells, B-cell-depleted T cells, or PBMCs.

Seattle patient enrollment occurred during active infection, with longitudinal follow-up thereafter. Deletions cut 5 bases from V and 4 bases from J, with 12 bases between. The CDR3 extends over 14 amino acids. Germline CDR1 is SGHTA and CDR2 is FQGNSA. Clones were sequenced by immunoSEQ multiplex PCR, and TCRdb holds only the in-frame ones, with some missing. The sample yields approximately 90,000 clones, roughly nine tenths seen once. The sequenced sample consisted of peripheral blood. This sequence originates from a man between 60 and 75 years old with COVID-19, enrolled during active disease. The rearrangement uses TRBV7-2 and TRBJ1-5; D may be TRBD1 (6 bases). CDR3 amino acids: CASSITRGNQPQHF. CDR3 nucleotides: TGTGCCAGCAGCATCACCAGGGGTAATCAGCCCCAGCATTTT.